This record covers a single TCR beta chain. This record belongs to a study of shared clonotypes between healthy human individuals. Across the whole study: Three plates each covered CD4 naive and memory; CD8 naive two, CD8 memory one.

Sorted-subset replicate PCR reactions were performed with approximately 190 ng DNA, corresponding to roughly 31,000 T cell genomes. TCRdb keeps only in-frame clones here, not all; method: immunoSEQ multiplex PCR. The sample lists about 2.4 million clones, roughly 93% occurring once. The CDR3 totals 15 residues. Germline CDR1 is SGHKS and CDR2 is YYEKEE (reference sequence). V shed 2 bases, J shed 4 bases, and the junction held 7 bases outside the gene matches. Donors were healthy HIV-negative adults without recent acute infections or vaccinations. All participating donors were Caucasian adults from Nashville, Tennessee.

This chain connects TRBV5-5 to TRBJ2-7; the match to TRBD2 covers 9 bases. The receptor was isolated from a man younger than 30 in good health. Some clones in this sample may be carry-over from other donors' samples. Input material: naive CD4+ T cells from PBMCs. Sample subset: CD45RA+ positively selected. This chain's CDR3 is CASSFLAGTAYEQYF. DNA for the CDR3: TGTGCCAGCAGCTTCCTAGCGGGGACGGCGTACGAGCAGTACTTC.